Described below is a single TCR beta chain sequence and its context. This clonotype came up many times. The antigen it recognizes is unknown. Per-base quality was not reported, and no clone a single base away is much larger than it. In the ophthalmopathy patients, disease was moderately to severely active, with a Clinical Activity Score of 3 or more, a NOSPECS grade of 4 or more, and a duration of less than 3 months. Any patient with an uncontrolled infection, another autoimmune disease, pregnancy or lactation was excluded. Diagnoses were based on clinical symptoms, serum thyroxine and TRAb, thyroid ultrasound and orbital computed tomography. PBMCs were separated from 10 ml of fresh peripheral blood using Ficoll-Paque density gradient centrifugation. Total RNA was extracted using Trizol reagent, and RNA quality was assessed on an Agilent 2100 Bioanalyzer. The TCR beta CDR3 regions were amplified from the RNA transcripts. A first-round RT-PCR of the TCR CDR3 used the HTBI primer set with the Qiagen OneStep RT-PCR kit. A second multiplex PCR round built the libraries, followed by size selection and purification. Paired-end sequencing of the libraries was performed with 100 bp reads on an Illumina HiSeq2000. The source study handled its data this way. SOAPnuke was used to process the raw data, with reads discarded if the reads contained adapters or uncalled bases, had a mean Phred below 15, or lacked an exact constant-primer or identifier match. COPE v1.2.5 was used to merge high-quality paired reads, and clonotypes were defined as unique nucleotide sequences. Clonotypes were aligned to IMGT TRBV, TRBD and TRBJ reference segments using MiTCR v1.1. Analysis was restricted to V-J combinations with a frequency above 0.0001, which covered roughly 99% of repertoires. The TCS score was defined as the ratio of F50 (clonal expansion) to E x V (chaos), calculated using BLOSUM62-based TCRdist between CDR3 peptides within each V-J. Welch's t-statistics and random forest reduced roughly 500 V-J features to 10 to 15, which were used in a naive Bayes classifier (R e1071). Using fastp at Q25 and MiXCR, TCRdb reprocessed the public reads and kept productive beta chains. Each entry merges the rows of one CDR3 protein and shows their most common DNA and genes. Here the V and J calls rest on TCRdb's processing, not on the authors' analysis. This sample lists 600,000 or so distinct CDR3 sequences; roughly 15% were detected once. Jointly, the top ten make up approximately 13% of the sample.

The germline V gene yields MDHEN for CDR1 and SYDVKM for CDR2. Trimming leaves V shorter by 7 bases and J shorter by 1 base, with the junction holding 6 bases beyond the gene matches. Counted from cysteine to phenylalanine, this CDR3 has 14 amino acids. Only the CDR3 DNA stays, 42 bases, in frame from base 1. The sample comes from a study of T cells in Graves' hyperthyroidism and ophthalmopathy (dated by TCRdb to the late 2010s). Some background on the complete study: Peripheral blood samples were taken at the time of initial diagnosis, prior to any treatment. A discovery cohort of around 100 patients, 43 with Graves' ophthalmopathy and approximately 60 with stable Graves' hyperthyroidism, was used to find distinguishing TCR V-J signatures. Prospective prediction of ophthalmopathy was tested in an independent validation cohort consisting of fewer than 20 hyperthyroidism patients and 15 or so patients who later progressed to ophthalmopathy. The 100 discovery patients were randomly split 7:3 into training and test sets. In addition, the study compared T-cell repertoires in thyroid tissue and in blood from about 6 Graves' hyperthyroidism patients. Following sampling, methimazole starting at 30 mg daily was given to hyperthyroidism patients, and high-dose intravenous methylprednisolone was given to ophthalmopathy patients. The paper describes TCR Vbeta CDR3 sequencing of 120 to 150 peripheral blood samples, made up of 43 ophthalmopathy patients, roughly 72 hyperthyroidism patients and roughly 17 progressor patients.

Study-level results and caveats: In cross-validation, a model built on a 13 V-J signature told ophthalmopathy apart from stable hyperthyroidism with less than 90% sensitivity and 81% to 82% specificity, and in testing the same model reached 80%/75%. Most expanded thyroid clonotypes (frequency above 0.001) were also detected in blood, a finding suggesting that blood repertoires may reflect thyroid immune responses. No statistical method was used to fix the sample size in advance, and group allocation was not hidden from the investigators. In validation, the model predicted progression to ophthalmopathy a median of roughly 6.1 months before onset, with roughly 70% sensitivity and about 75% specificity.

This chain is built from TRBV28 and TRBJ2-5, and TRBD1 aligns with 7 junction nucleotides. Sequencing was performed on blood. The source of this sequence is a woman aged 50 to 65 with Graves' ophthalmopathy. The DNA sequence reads TGTGCCAGCATTCAAGGGGGCCGCCAAGAGACCCAGTACTTC. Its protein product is CASIQGGRQETQYF.